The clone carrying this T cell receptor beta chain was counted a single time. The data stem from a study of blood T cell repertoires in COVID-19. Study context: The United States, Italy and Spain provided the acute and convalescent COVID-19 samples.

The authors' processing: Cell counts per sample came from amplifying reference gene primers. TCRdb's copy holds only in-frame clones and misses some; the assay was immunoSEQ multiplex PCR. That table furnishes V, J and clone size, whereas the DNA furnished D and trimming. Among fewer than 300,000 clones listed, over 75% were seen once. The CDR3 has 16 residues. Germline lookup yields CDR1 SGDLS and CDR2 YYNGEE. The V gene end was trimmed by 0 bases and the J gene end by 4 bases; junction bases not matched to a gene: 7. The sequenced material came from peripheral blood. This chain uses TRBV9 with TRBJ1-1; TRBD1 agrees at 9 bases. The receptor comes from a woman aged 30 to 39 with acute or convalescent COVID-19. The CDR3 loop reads CASSVGLGQGSTEAFF. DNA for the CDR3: TGTGCCAGCAGCGTAGGGCTTGGACAGGGGAGCACTGAAGCTTTCTTT.